What follows are 21 T cell receptor beta chains derived from one specimen sequenced in a study of human T cells and chemical hapten exposure. Indicated time point: pre-sensitization, week 0. Stated treatment: therapeutic diphenylcyclopropenone sensitization with weekly scalp DPC. In TCRdb, the RACE reads were re-called with MiXCR into one record per CDR3 protein. The repertoire holds under 400,000 distinct CDR3 sequences, with about 5.1% as singletons. The specimen was whole blood, collected in connection with sensitization to the hapten diphenylcyclopropenone (DPC). The receptors here all came from a woman between 50 and 59 years old with alopecia areata. Some clones in this sample may be carry-over from other donors' samples.

DNA of the CDR3: TGCAGTGCCGGGAGGGGGGCGACTGAAGCTTTCTTT. As protein: CSAGRGATEAFF. The rearrangement uses TRBV20-1 and TRBJ1-1; D is perhaps TRBD1 (6 bases). Trimming removed 6 bases from V and 5 bases from J, with 13 bases in between. Per germline, CDR1 DFQATT and CDR2 SNEGSKA (reference sequence). There are 12 residues in the CDR3.

The chain couples TRBV3-1 to TRBJ2-3; 14 bases align to TRBD2. In germline, CDR1 is LGHDT, CDR2 YNNKEL (reference sequence). This CDR3 region has 16 residues. With V trimmed by 3 bases and J by 6 bases, 5 bases remained unmatched. CDR3 protein: CASSQTSGRASDTQYF. DNA for the CDR3: TGTGCCAGCAGCCAGACTAGCGGGAGGGCCTCCGATACGCAGTATTTT.

This clonotype was counted ten times or more. The J gene is TRBJ2-1, the V gene TRBV6-4; TRBD2 aligns across 12 bases. CDR3 length: 16 residues. J was trimmed by 1 base and V by 4 bases; bases with no gene match: 2. CDR1 and CDR2 from the germline V gene are MRHNA and SNTAGT. The CDR3: CASSVTSGGSYNEQFF. The CDR3 DNA sequence: TGTGCCAGCAGTGTAACTAGCGGGGGGTCCTACAATGAGCAGTTCTTC.

The sample holds many counts of this clonotype. This chain joins TRBV12-3 or TRBV12-4 and TRBJ1-6, with D maybe TRBD1 (5 bases). V was trimmed by 0 bases and J by 7 bases, leaving 7 bases between them. CDR3 length equals 14 residues. The CDR3 sequence is CASSLAAGNSPLHF. The CDR3 nucleotides are TGTGCCAGCAGTTTAGCGGCAGGGAATTCACCCCTCCACTTT.

This clonotype was seen only a few times. The gene calls are TRBV7-9 and TRBJ2-7; 7 bases agree with TRBD1. Looked up from germline, CDR1 is SEHNR and CDR2 is FQNEAQ (reference sequence). This CDR3 has 15 residues. Trimming removed 2 bases from V and 4 bases from J; junction bases left unmatched: 8. The CDR3 sequence is CASSLKTRQGYEQYF. CDR3 nucleotide sequence: TGTGCCAGCAGCTTAAAAACCAGACAGGGATACGAGCAGTACTTC.

This clonotype was detected ten times or more. The J gene is TRBJ2-1, the V gene TRBV28; 13 bases fit TRBD2. The CDR3 runs to 15 residues. Trimming at V came to 5 bases and at J to 4 bases, leaving 2 bases not matched to a gene. Germline V CDR1 and CDR2: MDHEN, SYDVKM. The CDR3 region has the DNA TGTGCCAGCAGTGCACTAGCGGGAGGGTACAATGAGCAGTTCTTC. Amino acids: CASSALAGGYNEQFF.

This clonotype showed up many times. The chain is built from TRBV7-8 and TRBJ2-3; D unclear. The length of the CDR3 is 16 residues. Germline CDR1 and CDR2: SGHVS and FQNEAQ. Trimming left V 5 bases short and J 1 base short, with 16 bases between. CDR3 loop: CASSPEVALGTDTQYF. CDR3 DNA: TGTGCCAGCAGCCCAGAGGTAGCCCTGGGCACAGATACGCAGTATTTT. Using reference TRBV7-8 and TRBJ2-3 for the parts outside the CDR3, the full variable domain is GAGVSQSPRYKVAKRGQDVALRCDPISGHVSLFWYQQALGQGPEFLTYFQNEAQLDKSGLPSDRFFAERPEGSVSTLKIQRTQQEDSAVYLCASSPEVALGTDTQYFGPGTRLTVL.

This clonotype was seen at least ten times. This chain connects TRBV7-2 to TRBJ2-3, with TRBD2 matching over 8 bases. The CDR3 runs 15 residues. The J segment lost 6 bases and the V segment lost 1 base, leaving 6 bases of the junction unmatched. Germline V CDR1 and CDR2: SGHTA, FQGNSA. The CDR3 coding sequence is TGTGCCAGCAGCTTAGTCGGACTAGCCCCCGATACGCAGTATTTT. The encoded protein is CASSLVGLAPDTQYF.

This clonotype was found a few times. In DNA, the CDR3 is TGTGCCAGCAGCCACAACCTAGGACAGGCGGAAGCTTTCTTT. Its translation: CASSHNLGQAEAFF. This rearrangement joins TRBV14 to TRBJ1-1; 7 bases are a match to TRBD1. Unmatched junction bases numbered 9, after V lost 3 bases and J lost 8 bases. CDR1 is SGHDN and CDR2 is FVKESK in the germline V gene. This CDR3 comprises 14 residues.

This clonotype was found many times. The chain recombines TRBV27 with TRBJ2-3, with D possibly matching TRBD1 (6 bases). The CDR3 extends over 15 amino acids. Germline V gene sequence: CDR1 MNHEY, CDR2 SMNVEV (reference sequence). The V end was cut by 5 bases, the J end by 2 bases, with 14 bases between. DNA for the CDR3: TGTGCCAGCAGTCAACAGGGATTGGTCACAGATACGCAGTATTTT. It translates to CASSQQGLVTDTQYF.

The table lists this clonotype with many counts. The J gene is TRBJ2-3, the V gene TRBV6-2 or TRBV6-3; D remains ambiguous. The germline CDR1 and CDR2 sequences are MNHEY and SVGEGT. The V end was cut by 6 bases, the J end by 4 bases, with 8 bases between. The CDR3 runs to 12 residues. Here the CDR3 DNA reads TGTGCCAGCAGCCTACCGTCAGATACGCAGTATTTT. Its translation is CASSLPSDTQYF.

The chain links TRBV6-6 to TRBJ1-5; D remains unclear. CDR1 is MNHNY and CDR2 is SVGAGI in the germline V gene (reference sequence). Trimming pared 8 bases from V and 3 bases from J, leaving 14 bases between. The CDR3 is made up of 14 amino acids. The DNA of the CDR3 is TGTGCCAGCGCACAAGGTAACGACAATCAGCCCCAGCATTTT. Its protein product is CASAQGNDNQPQHF.

The chain combines TRBV6-5 with TRBJ2-3; no clear D gene. The CDR3 totals 16 residues. From germline, CDR1 is MNHEY and CDR2 SVGAGI. Trimming took 2 bases from V and 0 from J, leaving 12 bases between them. Written as DNA, the CDR3 is TGTGCCAGCAGTTACAGCTCTGTCCCTAGCACAGATACGCAGTATTTT. Translated, it gives CASSYSSVPSTDTQYF.

This clonotype was detected ten times or more. The chain employs TRBV30 and TRBJ2-3; 14 bases align to TRBD2. Germline CDR1 and CDR2: GTSNPN and SVGIG (reference sequence). This CDR3 spans 16 amino acids. The V and J ends lost 3 bases and 6 bases, in that order; junction bases with no gene match: 8. CDR3 residues: CAWRRRGLAGADTQYF. DNA of the CDR3: TGTGCCTGGAGAAGGAGGGGACTAGCGGGAGCCGATACGCAGTATTTT.

This clonotype was seen a few times. The chain uses TRBV10-3 and TRBJ1-1, with TRBD1 matching over 7 bases. There are 14 residues in the CDR3. Unmatched junction bases numbered 3, after V lost 4 bases and J lost 1 base. Germline loops: CDR1 ENHRY, CDR2 SYGVKD. CDR3 sequence reads: CAISGGDRNTEAFF. As DNA, the CDR3 is TGTGCCATCAGTGGCGGGGACAGGAACACTGAAGCTTTCTTT.

This clonotype has only a few counts. The chain links TRBV4-3 to TRBJ2-7, with D perhaps TRBD1 (6 bases). V was cut by 0 bases and J by 3 bases, with 12 bases left in between. The germline CDR1 and CDR2 sequences are LGHNA and YSLEER. CDR3 length: 15 amino acids. The CDR3 region has the DNA TGCGCCAGCAGCCAAGATGCAGGGGTGCACTACGAGCAGTACTTC. It is translated as CASSQDAGVHYEQYF.

This clonotype was observed at least ten times. The V gene is TRBV20-1, the J gene TRBJ2-3, with D unclear. Trimming took off 6 bases at V and 4 bases at J, with 8 bases between the two ends. Germline V gives CDR1 DFQATT, CDR2 SNEGSKA (reference sequence). There are 11 residues in the CDR3. The CDR3 here is CSALLADTQYF. The CDR3 DNA follows: TGCAGTGCCCTTTTAGCAGATACGCAGTATTTT.

J is TRBJ1-1 and V is TRBV3-1; D is possibly TRBD1 (6 bases). In germline, CDR1 is LGHDT, CDR2 YNNKEL (reference sequence). This CDR3 contains 14 residues. V was shortened by 3 bases and J by 1 base, with 9 bases between the two germline ends. The CDR3 here is CASSHDRPNTEAFF. DNA for the CDR3: TGTGCCAGCAGCCACGACAGGCCGAACACTGAAGCTTTCTTT. Based on the CDR3 plus reference TRBV3-1 and TRBJ1-1, the full variable domain is DTAVSQTPKYLVTQMGNDKSIKCEQNLGHDTMYWYKQDSKKFLKIMFSYNNKELIINETVPNRFSPKSPDKAHLNLHINSLELGDSAVYFCASSHDRPNTEAFFGQGTRLTVV.

The table lists this clonotype with many counts. The V and J genes are TRBV3-1 and TRBJ2-3; D perhaps matches TRBD2 (5 bases). V dropped 4 bases and J dropped 5 bases, with 13 bases sitting between them. Per germline, CDR1 LGHDT and CDR2 YNNKEL (reference sequence). This CDR3 is 14 amino acids long. CDR3 amino acids: CASSRGSEGDTQYF. The DNA for the CDR3 is TGTGCCAGCAGCCGGGGTAGCGAGGGAGATACGCAGTATTTT.

There are a few counts of this clonotype. The chain combines TRBV20-1 with TRBJ1-5; D is undetermined. This CDR3 has 16 residues. The germline V gene encodes CDR1 DFQATT and CDR2 SNEGSKA (reference sequence). V was shortened by 3 bases and J by 3 bases, with 18 bases between the two germline ends. This CDR3 reads CSASGTWLPANQPQHF. CDR3 nucleotide sequence: TGCAGTGCTAGTGGAACGTGGTTGCCTGCCAATCAGCCCCAGCATTTT.

This clonotype appeared a few times. V and J are TRBV7-2 and TRBJ2-7; D ambiguous. Germline lookup yields CDR1 SGHTA and CDR2 FQGNSA. CDR3 length: 15 residues. Trimming took off 3 bases at V and 3 bases at J, with 15 bases between the two ends. The CDR3 spells CASSFGSGPSYEQYF. The CDR3 DNA is TGTGCCAGCAGCTTTGGGTCGGGCCCTAGCTACGAGCAGTACTTC.